These 31 T cell receptor beta chains were all obtained from the same sample, sequenced in a study of cytomegalovirus exposure and HLA in healthy donors. This PCR relied on a set of 60 Vbeta primers and 13 Jbeta primers. Generated by immunoSEQ multiplex PCR, the TCRdb table keeps only in-frame clones and is missing some. This sample has tens of thousands of clones; around three fifths occur once, and the top ten carry approximately 21%. Material: PBMCs. These receptors came from a woman between 50 and 59 years old in good health and CMV-seropositive.

The chain carries TRBV23-1 and TRBJ1-5; no clear D gene. TRBV23-1 carries the ORF label, with uncertain function. The CDR3 runs to 19 residues. Trimming took 5 bases from V and 5 from J, leaving 28 bases between them. The CDR3 spells CASSCFGEEQFRRDQPQHF. CDR3 coding DNA: TGCGCCAGCAGTTGCTTTGGGGAGGAGCAATTCCGAAGGGATCAGCCCCAGCATTTT.

This clone was observed once. The V and J genes are TRBV7-8 and TRBJ2-7; 9 bases align to TRBD1. The CDR3 runs 16 residues. The J segment lost 2 bases and the V segment lost 5 bases, leaving 10 bases of the junction unmatched. Germline-derived CDR1 and CDR2 are SGHVS and FQNEAQ. The CDR3 nucleotides are TGTGCCAGCAGCCCGTTGATACAGGGGGCAACCTACGAGCAGTACTTC. It yields the protein CASSPLIQGATYEQYF. The full variable domain, its missing parts supplied by reference TRBV7-8 and TRBJ2-7, is GAGVSQSPRYKVAKRGQDVALRCDPISGHVSLFWYQQALGQGPEFLTYFQNEAQLDKSGLPSDRFFAERPEGSVSTLKIQRTQQEDSAVYLCASSPLIQGATYEQYFGPGTRLTVT.

The V and J genes are TRBV5-1 and TRBJ2-3, with D uncertain. Trimming stripped 0 bases from V and 0 bases from J, with 8 bases between. The length of the CDR3 is 15 residues. Germline V gene sequence: CDR1 SGHRS, CDR2 YFSETQ. CDR3 sequence (DNA): TGCGCCAGCAGCTTGGTAGCCAGCAGCACAGATACGCAGTATTTT. Protein sequence: CASSLVASSTDTQYF.

The rearrangement uses TRBV19 and TRBJ1-6, with D hard to call. The V gene lost 3 bases and the J gene lost 5 bases, with 14 bases spanning the gap. Germline-derived CDR1 and CDR2 are LNHDA and SQIVND (reference sequence). The CDR3 covers 16 residues. Written as DNA, the CDR3 is TGTGCCAGTAGTATTTCCCTTACAGCAAATAATTCACCCCTCCACTTT. Translating gives CASSISLTANNSPLHF.

This sequence joins TRBV7-9 and TRBJ1-1; 7 bases map to TRBD1. The V and J ends lost 5 bases and 2 bases, in that order; junction bases with no gene match: 8. The germline V gene has CDR1 SEHNR and CDR2 FQNEAQ (reference sequence). This CDR3 is 15 amino acids long. The CDR3: CASSPTGDSNTEAFF. Written as DNA, the CDR3 is TGTGCCAGCAGCCCCACGGGGGACAGCAACACTGAAGCTTTCTTT.

The J gene is TRBJ1-2, the V gene TRBV28; D might be TRBD1 (5 bases). The germline V gene encodes CDR1 MDHEN and CDR2 SYDVKM. Between the trimmed V and J ends, which lost 7 bases and 4 bases, there was a span of 19 bases. The CDR3 has 15 amino acids. The CDR3, as DNA: TGTGCCAGCACCTCTATCGGGCAGGGTAGCTATGGCTACACCTTC. It specifies CASTSIGQGSYGYTF.

This clone was counted only a few times. This chain uses TRBV2 with TRBJ2-7, with unresolved D. Germline loops: CDR1 SNHLY, CDR2 FYNNEI. V was shortened by 9 bases and J by 0 bases, with 9 bases between the two germline ends. The CDR3 sequence is 12 residues long. The CDR3 spells CASTVSSYEQYF. CDR3 in DNA: TGTGCCAGTACGGTTAGCTCCTACGAGCAGTACTTC.

The chain has TRBV30 and TRBJ2-1, with TRBD2 identical over 8 bases. V was pared by 5 bases and J by 9 bases, with 15 bases of the junction left unmatched. CDR3 length equals 15 residues. The germline V gene has CDR1 GTSNPN and CDR2 SVGIG (reference sequence). The CDR3 DNA is TGTGCCTGGTCCCACTTTTCGGGGGGGCAGACTGAGCAGTTCTTC. Protein product: CAWSHFSGGQTEQFF. Looking up the rest from reference TRBV30 and TRBJ2-1 gives the full variable domain: SQTIHQWPATLVQPVGSPLSLECTVEGTSNPNLYWYRQAAGRGLQLLFYSVGIGQISSEVPQNLSASRPQDRQFILSSKKLLLSDSGFYLCAWSHFSGGQTEQFFGPGTRLTVL.

The V gene is TRBV7-8, the J gene TRBJ2-5; a possible D gene is TRBD1 (6 bases). V lost 5 bases to trimming and J lost 0 bases, with 10 bases between them. The CDR3 is made up of 14 amino acids. Germline V lookup: CDR1 SGHVS, CDR2 FQNEAQ. The CDR3, as DNA: TGTGCCAGCAGCCCTAGGACAGACCAAGAGACCCAGTACTTC. This sequence encodes CASSPRTDQETQYF.

The chain uses TRBV29-1 and TRBJ2-1; D unclear. V lost 0 bases, J lost 0 bases, and 12 bases lay in between. The V gene's germline CDR1 is SQVTM and CDR2 ANQGSEA. The CDR3 is 16 amino acids. The CDR3 coding sequence is TGCAGCGTTGAAGATCCGCAGTACAGCTCCTACAATGAGCAGTTCTTC. Translating it yields CSVEDPQYSSYNEQFF.

The chain recombines TRBV2 with TRBJ1-6, with TRBD1 matching over 8 bases. V shed 6 bases and J 0 bases; nucleotides not matched to a gene: 7. CDR1 is SNHLY, CDR2 FYNNEI, per germline. The CDR3 is made up of 17 amino acids. Here the CDR3 reads CASSDRDRSSYNSPLHF. CDR3 sequence (DNA): TGTGCCAGCAGCGACCGGGACAGGAGCTCCTATAATTCACCCCTCCACTTT.

The chain recombines TRBV5-1 with TRBJ2-5, with 10 bases matching TRBD2. With 3 bases clipped from V and 5 bases from J, the junction kept 7 bases outside the gene matches. From germline, CDR1 is SGHRS and CDR2 YFSETQ. This CDR3 has 15 amino acids. CDR3 amino acids: CASSSPTSGVETQYF. The CDR3 nucleotides read TGCGCCAGCAGCTCGCCTACTAGCGGGGTCGAGACCCAGTACTTC.

This chain joins TRBV7-6 and TRBJ1-1; TRBD1 is a possible D gene (6 bases). Trimming stripped 5 bases from V and 0 bases from J, with 10 bases between. The germline CDR1 and CDR2 sequences are SGHVS and FNYEAQ. There are 14 residues in the CDR3. DNA for the CDR3: TGTGCCAGCAGCCCAACAGGGATGAACACTGAAGCTTTCTTT. It is translated as CASSPTGMNTEAFF.

V and J are TRBV29-1 and TRBJ2-7, with 7 bases fitting TRBD2. V dropped 4 bases and J dropped 3; count of bases not matched to a gene: 6. Germline V CDR1 and CDR2: SQVTM, ANQGSEA. This CDR3 is 13 amino acids long. The CDR3 spells CSVAGTNLYEQYF. CDR3 coding DNA: TGCAGCGTTGCTGGGACTAACCTCTACGAGCAGTACTTC.

This rearrangement joins TRBV28 to TRBJ2-2; tentatively, D is TRBD1 (5 bases). Germline-derived CDR1 and CDR2 are MDHEN and SYDVKM. The CDR3 is 13 residues long. V was pared by 7 bases and J by 4 bases, with 10 bases between. Here the CDR3 reads CASTQGITGELFF. The CDR3 DNA reads as TGTGCCAGCACTCAGGGTATCACCGGGGAGCTGTTTTTT.

This clone appeared once. The V call is TRBV7-2, the J call TRBJ1-2; a weak D match, TRBD1 (6 bases). The CDR3 has 13 amino acids. Germline V lookup: CDR1 SGHTA, CDR2 FQGNSA. V lost 5 bases and J lost 8, with 15 bases in between. The CDR3: CASSRTATLGYTF. The CDR3 DNA is TGTGCCAGCAGCCGGACAGCCACCTTGGGCTACACCTTC.

The chain uses TRBV7-6 and TRBJ2-7; TRBD1 matches 8 bases. In germline, CDR1 is SGHVS, CDR2 FNYEAQ. The CDR3 length is 14 residues. The trim removed 4 bases at V and 3 bases at J, leaving 5 bases unmatched. The CDR3 region has the DNA TGTGCCAGCAGCTCACGACAGGGGAACTACGAGCAGTACTTC. Translating gives CASSSRQGNYEQYF.

The rearrangement uses TRBV6-5 and TRBJ2-7, with D possibly being TRBD1 (5 bases). CDR3 length: 11 amino acids. The ends were cut back, 7 bases at V and 7 bases at J, with 11 bases in the middle. The germline V gene has CDR1 MNHEY and CDR2 SVGAGI. CDR3 sequence reads: CASISRGEQYF. As DNA, the CDR3 is TGTGCCAGCATTTCAAGGGGTGAGCAGTACTTC.

CDR3 DNA sequence: TGTGCCAGCAGCTGGCGGGTCGACACAGATACGCAGTATTTT. This codes for CASSWRVDTDTQYF. The chain couples TRBV7-9 to TRBJ2-3; a weak D match, TRBD2 (5 bases). The CDR3 runs 14 residues. The germline gives CDR1 SEHNR, CDR2 FQNEAQ (reference sequence). Trimming took 4 bases from V and 2 from J, leaving 10 bases between them.

The chain couples TRBV27 to TRBJ1-6, with a weak D call TRBD1 (6 bases). The CDR3 is 14 amino acids. Germline-derived CDR1 and CDR2 are MNHEY and SMNVEV (reference sequence). Trimming removed 3 bases at V and 7 bases at J, with 10 bases between. This CDR3 is CASSFGQSNSPLHF. CDR3 coding DNA: TGTGCCAGCAGTTTTGGACAGTCCAATTCACCCCTCCACTTT.

This clone has only a few counts. The rearrangement uses TRBV19 and TRBJ1-6, with a weak D call TRBD1 (5 bases). V dropped 4 bases and J dropped 10 bases, with 11 bases sitting between them. Germline loops: CDR1 LNHDA, CDR2 SQIVND (reference sequence). The CDR3 sequence is 13 residues long. The CDR3 DNA is TGTGCCAGTAGTACTGACAGTAGGTCACCCCTCCACTTT. This encodes CASSTDSRSPLHF.

The rearrangement links TRBV6-5 to TRBJ2-7; tentatively, D is TRBD2 (5 bases). Trimming removed 2 bases from V and 3 bases from J, with 8 bases in between. The length of the CDR3 is 13 residues. CDR1 and CDR2 (germline): MNHEY, SVGAGI. The CDR3 coding sequence is TGTGCCAGCAGTTACGAGGGTAACTACGAGCAGTACTTC. Translation gives CASSYEGNYEQYF.

J is TRBJ1-2 and V is TRBV19; 8 bases match TRBD1. The junction had 6 bases not matched to a gene; V was cut back by 10 bases and J by 2 bases. Germline assignment: CDR1 LNHDA and CDR2 SQIVND (reference sequence). The CDR3 runs 13 residues. The CDR3 DNA reads as TGTGCCACTAGCAGGGACAGGAACTATGGCTACACCTTC. Translated, it gives CATSRDRNYGYTF.

This rearrangement joins TRBV15 to TRBJ1-2; no clear D gene. Trimming pared 0 bases from V and 4 bases from J, leaving 15 bases between. In germline, CDR1 is LNHNV, CDR2 YYDKDF (reference sequence). The CDR3 extends over 16 amino acids. The CDR3 sequence is CATSRDYEAGTYGYTF. For the CDR3, the DNA is TGTGCCACCAGCAGAGATTATGAAGCAGGTACCTATGGCTACACCTTC.

This clone was counted a few times. The rearrangement links TRBV7-3 to TRBJ2-1; a possible D gene is TRBD2 (6 bases). The CDR3 is made up of 14 amino acids. V lost 3 bases, J lost 10 bases, and 16 bases lay in between. Germline assignment: CDR1 SGHTA and CDR2 FQGTGA. The CDR3 loop reads CASSFEPRAGEQFF. The CDR3 coding sequence is TGTGCCAGCAGCTTCGAACCCCGGGCGGGAGAGCAGTTCTTC. The full variable domain, completed using reference TRBV7-3 and TRBJ2-1, is GAGVSQTPSNKVTEKGKYVELRCDPISGHTALYWYRQSLGQGPEFLIYFQGTGAADDSGLPNDRFFAVRPEGSVSTLKIQRTERGDSAVYLCASSFEPRAGEQFFGPGTRLTVL.

The table lists this clone with a few counts. V usage is TRBV28 and J usage is TRBJ2-5; D is perhaps TRBD2 (7 bases). The CDR3 covers 15 residues. With 6 bases removed from V and 1 base from J, the gap between germline ends came to 15 bases. Germline CDR1 reads MDHEN; CDR2 reads SYDVKM. The CDR3 DNA reads as TGTGCCAGCAGCTGGGGAGGGGGGGCCCAAGAGACCCAGTACTTC. Its translation: CASSWGGGAQETQYF.

This clone was seen only a few times. The chain links TRBV7-3 to TRBJ2-7, with TRBD2 matching 13 bases. This CDR3 region has 15 residues. Trimming cost V 5 bases and J 5 bases; bases outside gene matches: 6. Germline V lookup: CDR1 SGHTA, CDR2 FQGTGA. For the CDR3, the DNA is TGTGCCAGCAGCCTTGGGACTAGCGGGGTCAACGAGCAGTACTTC. Translation: CASSLGTSGVNEQYF. Filled out from reference TRBV7-3 and TRBJ2-7, the complete variable domain reads GAGVSQTPSNKVTEKGKYVELRCDPISGHTALYWYRQSLGQGPEFLIYFQGTGAADDSGLPNDRFFAVRPEGSVSTLKIQRTERGDSAVYLCASSLGTSGVNEQYFGPGTRLTVT.

The gene calls are TRBV7-9 and TRBJ2-7; D is perhaps TRBD2 (5 bases). Germline V gene lookup returns CDR1 SEHNR and CDR2 FQNEAQ (reference sequence). V was cut by 5 bases and J by 4 bases, with 15 bases left in between. This CDR3 comprises 14 residues. CDR3 loop: CASSPGVARYEQYF. CDR3 bases: TGTGCCAGCAGCCCCGGAGTAGCGCGGTACGAGCAGTACTTC. Full variable domain (missing parts from reference TRBV7-9 and TRBJ2-7): DTGVSQNPRHKITKRGQNVTFRCDPISEHNRLYWYRQTLGQGPEFLTYFQNEAQLEKSRLLSDRFSAERPKGSFSTLEIQRTEQGDSAMYLCASSPGVARYEQYFGPGTRLTVT.

This clone was seen a handful of times. The J gene is TRBJ2-7, the V gene TRBV6-5; a possible D gene is TRBD2 (6 bases). Per the germline V gene, CDR1 is MNHEY and CDR2 is SVGAGI. This CDR3 comprises 15 residues. The V gene lost 2 bases and the J gene lost 0 bases, with 11 bases spanning the gap. The CDR3 DNA reads as TGTGCCAGCAGTTACGGAGGGCTGTCCTCCTACGAGCAGTACTTC. Translating it yields CASSYGGLSSYEQYF.

The V gene is TRBV30, the J gene TRBJ1-3; D possibly corresponds to TRBD1 (6 bases). Germline CDR1 reads GTSNPN; CDR2 reads SVGIG (reference sequence). With 6 bases removed from V and 2 bases from J, the gap between germline ends came to 17 bases. This CDR3 is built from 15 residues. The CDR3 DNA reads TGTGCCTGTCTGTACAGGGCTTGGGCTGGAAACACCATATATTTT. This encodes CACLYRAWAGNTIYF.

V is TRBV21-1 and J is TRBJ2-5; TRBD2 is the table's D call and was not checked against the DNA. TRBV21-1 is noted as a pseudogene. The CDR3 spans 14 residues. CDR3 sequence reads: CASSKGTNTETQYF. The CDR3 region has the DNA TGTGCCAGCAGCAAAGGAACTAACACGGAGACCCAGTACTTC.